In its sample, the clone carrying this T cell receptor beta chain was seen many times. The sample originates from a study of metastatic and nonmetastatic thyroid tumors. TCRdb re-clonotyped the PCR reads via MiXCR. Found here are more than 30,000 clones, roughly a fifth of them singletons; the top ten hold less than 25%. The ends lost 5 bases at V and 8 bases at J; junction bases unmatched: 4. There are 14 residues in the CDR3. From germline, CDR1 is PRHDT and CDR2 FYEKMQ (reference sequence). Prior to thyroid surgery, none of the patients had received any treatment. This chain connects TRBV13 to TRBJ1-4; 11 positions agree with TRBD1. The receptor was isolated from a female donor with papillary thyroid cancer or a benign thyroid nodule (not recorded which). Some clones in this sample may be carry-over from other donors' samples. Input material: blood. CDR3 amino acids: CASSPGQGGEKLFF. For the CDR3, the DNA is TGTGCCAGCAGCCCGGGACAGGGGGGAGAAAAACTGTTTTTT.